This entry lists 8 T cell receptor beta chains sequenced from one sample in a study of CD8 T cells in ankylosing spondylitis. From the 5' RACE reads, TCRdb called clonotypes with MiXCR, one entry per CDR3 protein. In the table there are fewer than 200,000 distinct CDR3 sequences, roughly 20% of which are singletons. Sequencing was carried out using blood, either unsorted or a sorted T cell fraction (not recorded which). Receptors were obtained from a male donor aged 10 to 35 with ankylosing spondylitis or in good health (not recorded which).

This clonotype was seen many times. The rearrangement joins TRBV7-2 to TRBJ2-1, with D perhaps TRBD1 (7 bases). This CDR3 comprises 13 residues. From germline, CDR1 is SGHTA and CDR2 FQGNSA. V lost 0 bases, J lost 14 bases, and 14 bases lay in between. CDR3 nucleotides: TGTGCCAGCAGCTTAGCGAAGGGACAGCGGGAGTTCTTC. Translated, it gives CASSLAKGQREFF.

The chain joins TRBV7-2 to TRBJ2-1; 10 nucleotides agree with TRBD2. Trimming cost V 1 base and J 9 bases; bases outside gene matches: 3. Germline lookup yields CDR1 SGHTA and CDR2 FQGNSA. The CDR3 loop spans 14 amino acids. This CDR3 reads CASSLVLAGVEQFF. Here the CDR3 DNA reads TGTGCCAGCAGCTTAGTGCTAGCGGGAGTTGAGCAGTTCTTC.

The chain employs TRBV2 and TRBJ2-7; a weak D match, TRBD1 (7 bases). V was cut by 1 base and J by 5 bases, with 21 bases left in between. This CDR3 has 17 residues. Germline CDR1 reads SNHLY; CDR2 reads FYNNEI. CDR3 in DNA: TGTGCCAGCAGTGAAGGGGGCGGGACAGAGGCGGTCCACGAGCAGTACTTC. Translation: CASSEGGGTEAVHEQYF. Full variable domain (rest looked up from reference TRBV2 and TRBJ2-7): EPEVTQTPSHQVTQMGQEVILRCVPISNHLYFYWYRQILGQKVEFLVSFYNNEISEKSEIFDDQFSVERPDGSNFTLKIRSTKLEDSAMYFCASSEGGGTEAVHEQYFGPGTRLTVT.

There are many counts of this clonotype. V and J are TRBV15 and TRBJ2-7; D perhaps matches TRBD2 (5 bases). V shed 1 base and J shed 4 bases, with 17 bases lying between them. This CDR3 is built from 16 residues. The germline gives CDR1 LNHNV, CDR2 YYDKDF (reference sequence). CDR3 nucleotide sequence: TGTGCCACCAGCAGAGTGGGCCAGCGGCCCCTATACGAGCAGTACTTC. Translation: CATSRVGQRPLYEQYF.

The table lists this clonotype with a few counts. The V call is TRBV5-1, the J call TRBJ2-1; weak D call: TRBD2 (5 bases). V gave up 4 bases and J gave up 1 base, with 12 bases separating them. The CDR3 loop spans 15 amino acids. Germline V gives CDR1 SGHRS, CDR2 YFSETQ. The CDR3 DNA is TGCGCCAGCAGCCCCCTGGCGGGTTCCTACAATGAGCAGTTCTTC. It translates to CASSPLAGSYNEQFF.

This clonotype was counted at least ten times. The CDR3 region is CATLTAGAAYEQYF. In DNA form, the CDR3 reads TGTGCCACCCTCACTGCGGGGGCAGCGTATGAGCAGTACTTC. The V call is TRBV5-6, the J call TRBJ2-7; D might be TRBD2 (7 bases). V was pared by 9 bases and J by 7 bases, with 23 bases between. Germline CDR1 reads SGHDT; CDR2 reads YYEEEE. The CDR3 sequence is 14 residues long.

This clonotype turned up a few times. This chain joins TRBV7-6 and TRBJ2-2, with D possibly being TRBD1 (5 bases). The V and J ends lost 4 bases and 0 bases respectively, with 12 bases between them. Germline V gene lookup returns CDR1 SGHVS and CDR2 FNYEAQ. The CDR3 runs to 16 residues. The chain's CDR3 is CASSSLGLANTGELFF. The CDR3 DNA reads TGTGCCAGCAGCTCCCTGGGGCTAGCGAACACCGGGGAGCTGTTTTTT.

The sample holds many counts of this clonotype. The genes are TRBV27 and TRBJ2-7; TRBD2 matches 9 bases. Losses at the gene ends were 3 bases for V and 3 bases for J; bases not matched to a gene: 3. The CDR3 loop spans 14 amino acids. Germline V gives CDR1 MNHEY, CDR2 SMNVEV (reference sequence). CDR3 residues: CASSFLAGNYEQYF. CDR3 DNA: TGTGCCAGCAGTTTCCTAGCGGGAAACTACGAGCAGTACTTC.